This record concerns one T cell receptor beta chain sequence. These data belong to a study of shared clonotypes between healthy human individuals. Study-level information: Aged 18 to 49, the donors were a couple of women and a few men.

Once extracted for a subset, genomic DNA was divided evenly among several immunoSEQ plates. Sequenced by immunoSEQ multiplex PCR; TCRdb stores in-frame clones only, minus some. The table lists around 700,000 clones, less than 80% of them singletons. Researchers partitioned CD4+ cells into CD45RA+ naive and CD45RA-negative memory subsets. The CDR3 has 15 amino acids. Sequencing was carried out using memory CD4+ T cells sorted from blood. Subset defined: CD45RA-negative fraction. The TCR was taken from a woman aged 30 to 39 in good health. The genes are TRBV12-1 and TRBJ2-7; the DNA was not compared with TRBD2, the D call given in the table. TRBV12-1 is marked as a pseudogene. This CDR3 reads CASSLPGVSSYEQYF. CDR3 DNA sequence: TGTGCCAGCAGTCTCCCCGGGGTTAGCTCCTACGAGCAGTACTTC.